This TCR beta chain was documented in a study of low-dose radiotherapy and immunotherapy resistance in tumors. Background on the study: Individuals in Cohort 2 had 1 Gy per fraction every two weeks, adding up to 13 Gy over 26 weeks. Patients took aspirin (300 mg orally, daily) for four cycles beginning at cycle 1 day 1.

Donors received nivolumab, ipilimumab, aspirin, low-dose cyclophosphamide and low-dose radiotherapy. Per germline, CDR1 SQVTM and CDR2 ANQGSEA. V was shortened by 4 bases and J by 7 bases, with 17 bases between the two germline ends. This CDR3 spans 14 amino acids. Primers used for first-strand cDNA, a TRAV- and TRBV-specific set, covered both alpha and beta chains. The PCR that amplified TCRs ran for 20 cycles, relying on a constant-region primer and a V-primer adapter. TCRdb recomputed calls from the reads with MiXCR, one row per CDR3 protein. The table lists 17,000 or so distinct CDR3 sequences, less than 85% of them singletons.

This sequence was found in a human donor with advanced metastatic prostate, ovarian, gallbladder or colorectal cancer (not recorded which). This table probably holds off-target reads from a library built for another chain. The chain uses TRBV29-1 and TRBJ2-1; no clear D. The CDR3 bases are TGCAGCGTTGTACCCGGGCAGTCGGGTAATGAGCAGTTCTTC. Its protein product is CSVVPGQSGNEQFF.